These 21 T cell receptor beta chains originate from one sample sequenced in a study of blood T cell repertoires in COVID-19 (dated by TCRdb to 2018 to 2021). Receptors were amplified or captured by the immunoSEQ multiplex PCR assay. In its TCRdb copy, this immuneACCESS table keeps in-frame sequences only and misses some clones. Where compared with another copy, unresolved V genes explain less than half of these, and the others have no known cause. The sample table holds a few hundred thousand clones, of which 86% were seen once. The ten largest account for 3% to 4.5% of the sample. Input material: PBMCs or T cells enriched from blood (not recorded which). The receptors shown here come from a woman between 40 and 55 years old with acute COVID-19.

This clone was observed a handful of times. The chain joins TRBV7-3 to TRBJ2-2; weak D call: TRBD1 (6 bases). Germline V gene lookup returns CDR1 SGHTA and CDR2 FQGTGA. The CDR3 consists of 15 residues. Trimming removed 4 bases at V and 4 bases at J, with 13 bases between. CDR3 in amino acids: CASSSTGSSTGELFF. The CDR3 DNA is TGTGCCAGCAGCTCTACAGGGTCGAGCACCGGGGAGCTGTTTTTT.

DNA for the CDR3: TGTGCCAGCAGTCCCTTCCCGGGCGGGGGTTTACGTCAGCCCCAGCATTTT. Translation gives CASSPFPGGGLRQPQHF. This rearrangement joins TRBV27 to TRBJ1-5; D might be TRBD1 (5 bases). CDR3 length: 17 amino acids. Germline-derived CDR1 and CDR2 are MNHEY and SMNVEV (reference sequence). Between the trimmed V and J ends, which lost 5 bases and 6 bases, there was a span of 23 bases.

The rearrangement joins TRBV11-2 to TRBJ2-3; perhaps TRBD2 as D (6 bases). Between the trimmed V and J ends, which lost 5 bases and 1 base, there was a span of 13 bases. The CDR3 consists of 15 residues. Germline loops: CDR1 SGHAT, CDR2 FQNNGV. The CDR3 DNA sequence: TGTGCCAGCAGCCGCGGGGCAGGAGGCACAGATACGCAGTATTTT. It encodes CASSRGAGGTDTQYF.

The rearrangement links TRBV13 to TRBJ2-2, with 15 bases that match TRBD2. This CDR3 comprises 18 residues. CDR1 is PRHDT and CDR2 is FYEKMQ in the germline V gene (reference sequence). V lost 5 bases to trimming and J lost 6 bases; unmatched junction nucleotides: 10. CDR3 residues: CASSGTGTSGRLAGELFF. As DNA, the CDR3 is TGTGCCAGCAGCGGTACCGGGACTAGCGGGAGGTTAGCCGGGGAGCTGTTTTTT.

This chain links TRBV6-5 with TRBJ2-2; no firm D call. This CDR3 contains 12 residues. Trimming cost V 6 bases and J 5 bases, with 7 bases left between them. In germline, CDR1 is MNHEY, CDR2 SVGAGI. The CDR3 is CASRRGTGELFF. The CDR3 DNA reads TGTGCCAGCAGGAGAGGTACCGGGGAGCTGTTTTTT.

The chain employs TRBV28 and TRBJ1-5, with D possibly being TRBD1 (6 bases). V dropped 3 bases and J dropped 6 bases, with 9 bases sitting between them. The CDR3 covers 13 residues. Per germline, CDR1 MDHEN and CDR2 SYDVKM. The CDR3 protein is CASSFRGSQPQHF. The DNA for the CDR3 is TGTGCCAGCAGTTTCAGGGGATCTCAGCCCCAGCATTTT.

The V call is TRBV19, the J call TRBJ2-2, with TRBD1 identical over 9 bases. The CDR3 runs 16 residues. Unmatched junction bases numbered 9, after V lost 3 bases and J lost 7 bases. Per germline, CDR1 LNHDA and CDR2 SQIVND (reference sequence). The CDR3 loop reads CASSIRSGQGVGELFF. CDR3 in DNA: TGTGCCAGTAGTATTCGCTCGGGACAGGGCGTCGGGGAGCTGTTTTTT.

This chain joins TRBV30 and TRBJ2-7; D may be TRBD2 (5 bases). The germline V and J ends were trimmed by 0 bases and 6 bases, with 12 bases remaining between them. The CDR3 has 13 amino acids. In germline, CDR1 is GTSNPN, CDR2 SVGIG (reference sequence). The CDR3 nucleotides are TGTGCCTGGAGTGTACTAGGGAAAGGCGAGCAGTACTTC. Its translation is CAWSVLGKGEQYF.

V is TRBV7-6 and J is TRBJ1-1; D is unclear. The CDR3 totals 12 residues. Between the trimmed V and J ends, which lost 8 bases and 0 bases, there was a span of 7 bases. CDR1 is SGHVS, CDR2 FNYEAQ, per germline. The CDR3 bases are TGTGCCAGCGGGCAGTTGAACACTGAAGCTTTCTTT. Translating it yields CASGQLNTEAFF.

This chain joins TRBV9 and TRBJ2-3; D ambiguous. V lost 1 base and J 1 base, leaving 4 bases between the germline ends. This CDR3 is 13 amino acids long. Germline V gene lookup returns CDR1 SGDLS and CDR2 YYNGEE. As DNA, the CDR3 is TGTGCCAGCAGCGTAAGAGGCACAGATACGCAGTATTTT. It yields the protein CASSVRGTDTQYF. The full variable domain, completed using reference TRBV9 and TRBJ2-3, is DSGVTQTPKHLITATGQRVTLRCSPRSGDLSVYWYQQSLDQGLQFLIQYYNGEERAKGNILERFSAQQFPDLHSELNLSSLELGDSALYFCASSVRGTDTQYFGPGTRLTVL.

The rearrangement joins TRBV5-8 to TRBJ1-6; a possible D gene is TRBD1 (6 bases). The V end lost 3 bases, the J end lost 8 bases, and 9 bases lay between the germline ends. The CDR3 is 13 residues long. Germline-derived CDR1 and CDR2 are SGHTS and YDEGEE. The CDR3 DNA follows: TGTGCCAGCAGCTACTACAGGGATTCACCCCTCCACTTT. Translated: CASSYYRDSPLHF.

The rearrangement uses TRBV7-2 and TRBJ2-7, with D perhaps TRBD1 (6 bases). CDR3 length equals 15 residues. In germline, CDR1 is SGHTA, CDR2 FQGNSA. Trimming shortened V by 1 base and J by 0 bases, and 10 bases separated the two germline ends. DNA of the CDR3: TGTGCCAGCAGCTTAGTGTCAGGGGACTCCTACGAGCAGTACTTC. It translates to CASSLVSGDSYEQYF.

The chain is built from TRBV14 and TRBJ2-3, with 7 bases matching TRBD2. CDR1 is SGHDN, CDR2 FVKESK, per germline. V shed 4 bases and J 9 bases; nucleotides not matched to a gene: 10. The CDR3 extends over 14 amino acids. CDR3 amino acids: CASSLWGSGQTQYF. As DNA, the CDR3 is TGTGCCAGCAGCCTCTGGGGTAGCGGGCAAACGCAGTATTTT.

In its sample, this clone was seen a few times. This sequence joins TRBV27 and TRBJ2-2; no reliable D call. V dropped 0 bases and J dropped 4 bases, with 6 bases sitting between them. The germline CDR1 and CDR2 sequences are MNHEY and SMNVEV (reference sequence). The CDR3 totals 14 residues. The CDR3 spells CASSLSRSTGELFF. The CDR3 nucleotides are TGTGCCAGCAGTTTATCGAGGAGCACCGGGGAGCTGTTTTTT.

The rearrangement links TRBV29-1 to TRBJ1-5; D ambiguous. Germline values: CDR1 SQVTM, CDR2 ANQGSEA. V shed 6 bases and J shed 1 base, with 13 bases lying between them. This CDR3 is built from 14 residues. The CDR3 reads CSVASGSSNQPQHF. CDR3 DNA sequence: TGCAGCGTCGCCTCTGGGAGCAGCAATCAGCCCCAGCATTTT.

This chain joins TRBV6-1 and TRBJ2-2; perhaps TRBD2 as D (5 bases). The CDR3 runs to 13 residues. CDR1 is MNHNS and CDR2 is SASEGT in the germline V gene. Trimming left V 3 bases short and J 3 bases short, with 5 bases between. The DNA of the CDR3 is TGTGCCAGCAGTGAGGGAGACACCGGGGAGCTGTTTTTT. Its translation is CASSEGDTGELFF.

The V call is TRBV7-9, the J call TRBJ2-3; 9 bases align to TRBD1. In germline, CDR1 is SEHNR, CDR2 FQNEAQ (reference sequence). The length of the CDR3 is 15 residues. Trimming at V came to 5 bases and at J to 2 bases, leaving 5 bases not matched to a gene. As DNA, the CDR3 is TGTGCCAGCAGCACGGGACAGGGCCACACAGATACGCAGTATTTT. As protein: CASSTGQGHTDTQYF.

This chain connects TRBV28 to TRBJ2-3, with TRBD2 matching 9 bases. V shed 4 bases, J shed 5 bases, and the junction held 13 bases outside the gene matches. CDR1 MDHEN and CDR2 SYDVKM come from the germline V gene. This CDR3 has 17 residues. CDR3 amino acids: CASSSRLAEVPGDTQYF. CDR3 DNA sequence: TGTGCCAGCAGTTCAAGACTAGCGGAAGTCCCGGGAGATACGCAGTATTTT.

The rearrangement joins TRBV24-1 to TRBJ2-2, with D perhaps TRBD1 (6 bases). Germline loops: CDR1 KGHDR, CDR2 SFDVKD. The V and J ends lost 3 bases and 6 bases respectively, with 19 bases between them. This CDR3 is built from 17 residues. CDR3 DNA sequence: TGTGCCACCAGTGATCTAAGCAGGGGTGGGACGTCCGGGGAGCTGTTTTTT. Its translation: CATSDLSRGGTSGELFF.

The chain carries TRBV5-6 and TRBJ1-4; no clear D gene. This CDR3 comprises 15 residues. Trimming left V 3 bases short and J 6 bases short, with 15 bases between. Germline CDR1 and CDR2: SGHDT and YYEEEE. CDR3: CASSYMPGEDEKLFF. The CDR3 nucleotides read TGTGCCAGCAGCTACATGCCCGGAGAGGATGAAAAACTGTTTTTT.

The rearrangement uses TRBV7-2 and TRBJ1-2; weak D call: TRBD1 (6 bases). The CDR3 runs 14 residues. Germline lookup yields CDR1 SGHTA and CDR2 FQGNSA. V lost 5 bases and J lost 4, with 14 bases in between. The CDR3, as DNA: TGTGCCAGCAGCGCCCCAGGGGCGCTCTATGGCTACACCTTC. This encodes CASSAPGALYGYTF. Full variable domain (outside the CDR3, taken from reference TRBV7-2 and TRBJ1-2): GAGVSQSPSNKVTEKGKDVELRCDPISGHTALYWYRQSLGQGLEFLIYFQGNSAPDKSGLPSDRFSAERTGGSVSTLTIQRTQQEDSAVYLCASSAPGALYGYTFGSGTRLTVV.